The 13 T cell receptor beta chains presented below share a single source sample, sequenced in a study of T cell responses to AZD1222 COVID-19 vaccine. Profiling relied on immunoSEQ multiplex PCR, and the TCRdb table lists in-frame clones only, not all of them. Of around 66,000 clones listed, about 88% were seen once; the top ten hold roughly 5%. The sequences come from peripheral blood, collected 28 days after the second dose of the MenACWY control vaccine. These TCRs come from an adult who received the MenACWY meningococcal vaccine as a control.

The CDR3: CASSHPRSGTATYEQYF. Here the CDR3 DNA reads TGTGCCAGCAGCCACCCCCGAAGCGGGACAGCCACCTACGAGCAGTACTTC. The chain links TRBV11-2 to TRBJ2-7; tentatively, D is TRBD1 or TRBD2 (7 bases each). Germline CDR1 reads SGHAT; CDR2 reads FQNNGV. This CDR3 spans 17 amino acids. Trimming shortened V by 5 bases and J by 2 bases, and 22 bases separated the two germline ends.

The chain joins TRBV29-1 to TRBJ2-5; 9 nucleotides align to TRBD1. V gave up 7 bases and J gave up 3 bases; unmatched junction bases: 6. This CDR3 has 13 amino acids. Germline V gene data show CDR1 as SQVTM and CDR2 as ANQGSEA. The DNA for the CDR3 is TGCAGCGGGGGACAGGGCGGAGAAGAGACCCAGTACTTC. It yields the protein CSGGQGGEETQYF.

The chain has TRBV30 and TRBJ1-6, with unresolved D. The CDR3 has 13 amino acids. The germline V and J ends were trimmed by 5 bases and 6 bases, with 11 bases remaining between them. The V gene's germline CDR1 is GTSNPN and CDR2 SVGIG (reference sequence). The CDR3 here is CAWEEETNSPLHF. In DNA, the CDR3 is TGTGCCTGGGAAGAAGAAACTAATTCACCCCTCCACTTT.

CDR3: CASSLYGVSYEQYF. CDR3 in DNA: TGTGCCAGCAGCCTATACGGGGTCTCCTACGAGCAGTACTTC. The chain links TRBV5-4 to TRBJ2-7, with a possible D match to TRBD2 (5 bases). The CDR3 consists of 14 residues. Germline loops: CDR1 SGHNT, CDR2 YYREEE (reference sequence). V was trimmed by 4 bases and J by 0 bases, leaving 11 bases between them.

The rearrangement links TRBV5-1 to TRBJ2-2, with 11 positions matching TRBD1. Germline CDR1 and CDR2: SGHRS and YFSETQ. The CDR3 runs 16 residues. Trimming cost V 1 base and J 6 bases; bases outside gene matches: 5. The CDR3 region is CASSLRGQGASGELFF. As DNA, the CDR3 is TGCGCCAGCAGCTTGAGAGGACAGGGGGCATCCGGGGAGCTGTTTTTT.

V usage is TRBV28 and J usage is TRBJ1-5; TRBD1 agrees at 7 bases. CDR1 MDHEN and CDR2 SYDVKM come from the germline V gene. The junction had 6 bases not matched to a gene; V was cut back by 8 bases and J by 2 bases. This CDR3 has 14 amino acids. The CDR3 is CASQGETGNQPQHF. The CDR3 DNA reads TGTGCCAGCCAGGGGGAAACGGGCAATCAGCCCCAGCATTTT.

The genes are TRBV6-5 and TRBJ1-2; a weak D match, TRBD1 (5 bases). Trimming took off 2 bases at V and 4 bases at J, with 11 bases between the two ends. The CDR3 sequence is 14 residues long. Germline V gene lookup returns CDR1 MNHEY and CDR2 SVGAGI. This chain's CDR3 is CASSYGTPAYGYTF. The CDR3 DNA reads as TGTGCCAGCAGTTACGGGACGCCGGCCTATGGCTACACCTTC.

The chain links TRBV14 to TRBJ2-2; perhaps TRBD1 as D (6 bases). This CDR3 region has 16 residues. Per the germline V gene, CDR1 is SGHDN and CDR2 is FVKESK. V was pared by 4 bases and J by 0 bases, with 12 bases between. CDR3 sequence reads: CASSRIRGANTGELFF. Written as DNA, the CDR3 is TGTGCCAGCAGCCGCATCAGGGGAGCGAACACCGGGGAGCTGTTTTTT.

J is TRBJ1-2 and V is TRBV18; 7 bases line up with TRBD1. Germline values: CDR1 KGHSH, CDR2 LQKENI. The CDR3 is 12 residues long. Trimming at V came to 3 bases and at J to 11 bases, leaving 6 bases not matched to a gene. The CDR3 coding sequence is TGTGCCAGCTCACCGATGACAGGGCGATACACCTTC. It specifies CASSPMTGRYTF.

The chain employs TRBV12-5 and TRBJ2-1; 8 nucleotides line up with TRBD2. The CDR3 covers 13 residues. Germline values: CDR1 LGHNT, CDR2 FRNRAP. J was trimmed by 10 bases and V by 1 base; bases with no gene match: 3. The CDR3 loop is CASGLGTSKEQFF. The CDR3 coding sequence is TGTGCTAGTGGTTTGGGGACTAGCAAGGAGCAGTTCTTC.

With regard to this clone: At one of its ends the junction is not consistent with the germline gene, which may arise from a read error. This chain links TRBV6-6 with TRBJ1-3, with unresolved D. Germline CDR1 MNHNY, CDR2 SVGAGI (reference sequence). There are 13 residues in the CDR3. Here the CDR3 reads CCARASSGNTIYF. For the CDR3, the DNA is TGCTGCGCGAGGGCATCCTCTGGAAACACCATATATTTT.

This clone was picked up a small number of times. V usage is TRBV6-5 and J usage is TRBJ2-7, with 8 nucleotides matching TRBD1. The CDR3 totals 13 residues. V shed 2 bases and J 5 bases; nucleotides not matched to a gene: 2. Germline CDR1 MNHEY, CDR2 SVGAGI. This chain's CDR3 is CASSYLTGDEQYF. CDR3 DNA: TGTGCCAGCAGTTACCTGACAGGGGACGAGCAGTACTTC.

The chain recombines TRBV28 with TRBJ2-5; D remains ambiguous. Germline V CDR1 and CDR2: MDHEN, SYDVKM. The CDR3 sequence is 13 residues long. Between the trimmed V and J ends, which lost 6 bases and 4 bases, there was a span of 12 bases. The CDR3 reads CASSLQSRETQYF. The CDR3 nucleotides are TGTGCCAGCAGCCTCCAATCGCGAGAGACCCAGTACTTC.